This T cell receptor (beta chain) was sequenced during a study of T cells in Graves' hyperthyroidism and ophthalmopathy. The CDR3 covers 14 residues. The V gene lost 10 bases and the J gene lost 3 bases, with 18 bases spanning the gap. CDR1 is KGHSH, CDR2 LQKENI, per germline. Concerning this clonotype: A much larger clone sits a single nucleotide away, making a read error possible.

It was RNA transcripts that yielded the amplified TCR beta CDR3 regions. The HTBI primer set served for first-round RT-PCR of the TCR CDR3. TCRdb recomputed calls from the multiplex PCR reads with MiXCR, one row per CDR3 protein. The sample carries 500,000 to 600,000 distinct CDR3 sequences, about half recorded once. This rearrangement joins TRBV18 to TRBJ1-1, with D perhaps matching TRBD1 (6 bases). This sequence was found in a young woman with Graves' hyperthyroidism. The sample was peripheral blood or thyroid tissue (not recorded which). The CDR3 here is CATCSTQGDTEAFF. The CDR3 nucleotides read TGTGCCACGTGTAGTACACAGGGTGACACTGAAGCTTTCTTT.